These T cell receptor beta chains were read from a single sample in a study of blood T cell repertoires in COVID-19. The repertoire was sequenced with immunoSEQ multiplex PCR; TCRdb's copy has only in-frame clones and lacks some. This sample yields a few hundred thousand clones, of which 87% are seen a single time; around 6% belongs to the top ten. Sequencing input: PBMCs or T cells enriched from blood (not recorded which). Source of these receptors: a woman aged 30 to 39 who had recovered from COVID-19. Both conserved end residues are part of each CDR3. The order of the fields is J gene, clone size, V gene, D gene, CDR3 protein, CDR3 DNA. The D gene is left open where the match is weak. Clone sizes are given selectively: once, few, many, or a class where the clone is expanded.

j_call: TRBJ1-4; clone_size: NA; v_call: TRBV7-3; d_call: NA; cdr3_aa: CASSLNSNEKLFF; cdr3_nt: TGTGCCAGCAGCTTAAACAGTAATGAAAAACTGTTTTTT
j_call: TRBJ1-2; clone_size: once; v_call: TRBV7-8; d_call: TRBD1; cdr3_aa: CASSLGGSGQKYTF; cdr3_nt: TGTGCCAGCAGCTTAGGGGGTTCGGGACAGAAGTACACCTTC
j_call: TRBJ2-7; clone_size: NA; v_call: TRBV7-3; d_call: NA; cdr3_aa: CASSLDSGYEQYF; cdr3_nt: TGTGCCAGCAGCTTAGACAGTGGCTACGAGCAGTACTTC
j_call: TRBJ2-3; clone_size: NA; v_call: TRBV11-3; d_call: NA; cdr3_aa: CASSLGTGLNTDTQYF; cdr3_nt: TGTGCCAGCAGCTTAGGAACAGGGCTCAACACAGATACGCAGTATTTT
j_call: TRBJ2-3; clone_size: NA; v_call: TRBV4-1; d_call: TRBD2; cdr3_aa: CASSQGSLAGISTDTQYF; cdr3_nt: TGCGCCAGCAGCCAAGGTTCACTAGCGGGGATTAGCACAGATACGCAGTATTTT
j_call: TRBJ2-2; clone_size: NA; v_call: TRBV7-2; d_call: TRBD1; cdr3_aa: CASSAHGTGVSGELFF; cdr3_nt: TGTGCCAGCAGCGCCCACGGGACAGGGGTTTCCGGGGAGCTGTTTTTT
j_call: TRBJ2-7; clone_size: NA; v_call: TRBV30; d_call: TRBD2; cdr3_aa: CAWSVLLASSYEQYF; cdr3_nt: TGTGCCTGGAGTGTACTACTAGCGAGCTCCTACGAGCAGTACTTC
j_call: TRBJ2-6; clone_size: NA; v_call: TRBV7-2; d_call: NA; cdr3_aa: CASSLIGPGSISGANVLTF; cdr3_nt: TGTGCCAGCAGCTTAATAGGTCCGGGAAGCATCTCTGGGGCCAACGTCCTGACTTTC
j_call: TRBJ2-7; clone_size: NA; v_call: TRBV9; d_call: TRBD2; cdr3_aa: CASSVSSGGRGAYEQYF; cdr3_nt: TGTGCCAGCAGCGTAAGTAGCGGGGGACGCGGAGCCTACGAGCAGTACTTC
j_call: TRBJ2-5; clone_size: NA; v_call: TRBV15; d_call: TRBD2; cdr3_aa: CATSRATSGKRETQYF; cdr3_nt: TGTGCCACCAGCAGAGCGACTAGCGGGAAGCGGGAGACCCAGTACTTC
j_call: TRBJ1-1; clone_size: NA; v_call: TRBV3-1/TRBV3-2; d_call: TRBD1; cdr3_aa: CASVDTLVGRGKGEAFF; cdr3_nt: TGTGCCAGCGTCGACACCTTGGTAGGCAGGGGGAAGGGTGAAGCTTTCTTT
j_call: TRBJ1-5; clone_size: NA; v_call: TRBV27; d_call: NA; cdr3_aa: CASSFLNQPQHF; cdr3_nt: TGTGCCAGCAGTTTCTTGAATCAGCCCCAGCATTTT
j_call: TRBJ1-1; clone_size: NA; v_call: TRBV6-5; d_call: NA; cdr3_aa: CASTFDRLNTEAFF; cdr3_nt: TGTGCCAGCACGTTCGACAGGTTGAATACTGAAGCTTTCTTT
j_call: TRBJ2-2; clone_size: NA; v_call: TRBV11-2; d_call: NA; cdr3_aa: CASSGDKAGELFF; cdr3_nt: TGTGCCAGCAGCGGGGACAAGGCCGGGGAGCTGTTTTTT
j_call: TRBJ2-1; clone_size: NA; v_call: TRBV4-1; d_call: TRBD2; cdr3_aa: CASSQELPRLAGGQFF; cdr3_nt: TGCGCCAGCAGCCAAGAGCTTCCCCGACTAGCGGGGGGGCAGTTCTTC
j_call: TRBJ2-7; clone_size: NA; v_call: TRBV3-1/TRBV3-2; d_call: NA; cdr3_aa: CASSQSAGSSYEQYF; cdr3_nt: TGTGCCAGCAGCCAAAGTGCGGGAAGCTCCTACGAGCAGTACTTC
j_call: TRBJ1-1; clone_size: NA; v_call: TRBV2; d_call: NA; cdr3_aa: CASILMSTEAFF; cdr3_nt: TGTGCCAGTATCCTGATGAGCACTGAAGCTTTCTTT
j_call: TRBJ1-1; clone_size: NA; v_call: TRBV19; d_call: NA; cdr3_aa: CASSMAGPIEAFF; cdr3_nt: TGTGCCAGTAGTATGGCAGGGCCTATTGAAGCTTTCTTT
j_call: TRBJ2-7; clone_size: once; v_call: TRBV11-1; d_call: NA; cdr3_aa: CASSLLQTYEQYF; cdr3_nt: TGTGCCAGCAGCTTACTCCAGACCTACGAGCAGTACTTC
j_call: TRBJ1-1; clone_size: once; v_call: TRBV5-1; d_call: TRBD1; cdr3_aa: CASSNRDREMNTEAFF; cdr3_nt: TGCGCCAGCAGTAACCGGGACAGGGAGATGAACACTGAAGCTTTCTTT
j_call: TRBJ1-2; clone_size: once; v_call: TRBV6-5; d_call: TRBD1; cdr3_aa: CASRDRGRYGYTF; cdr3_nt: TGTGCCAGCAGAGACAGGGGCCGCTATGGCTACACCTTC
j_call: TRBJ2-7; clone_size: NA; v_call: TRBV6-2/TRBV6-3; d_call: NA; cdr3_aa: CASSYGTSYEQYF; cdr3_nt: TGTGCCAGCAGTTACGGGACTTCCTACGAGCAGTACTTC
j_call: TRBJ1-2; clone_size: NA; v_call: TRBV6-1; d_call: NA; cdr3_aa: CASSDREGGYGYTF; cdr3_nt: TGTGCCAGCAGTGACAGGGAAGGGGGCTATGGCTACACCTTC